In its sample, the clone carrying this TCR beta chain was seen a few times. Its matching antigen is unknown. The data were taken from a study of T-cell memory formation after mild COVID-19. For the study at large: Largely, TCR clusters stayed within a single donor.

Trimming shortened V by 2 bases and J by 4 bases, and 18 bases separated the two germline ends. Germline-derived CDR1 and CDR2 are SGHAT and FQNNGV. The CDR3 length is 16 residues. Amplification by 5'RACE using constant-segment primers produced TCR alpha and TCR beta cDNA libraries that carried sample barcodes and UMIs. In TCRdb, the 5' RACE reads were re-called with MiXCR into one record per CDR3 protein. The sample consists of 300,000 to 350,000 distinct CDR3 sequences, over 11% of them appearing once. Study results and limitations: Of the contracting clones, CD4+ ones lay mainly in CM and EM, and CD8+ ones in EMRA.

The chain joins TRBV11-2 to TRBJ2-7; D is perhaps TRBD1 or TRBD2 (6 bases each). This TCR was sampled from a young man who had mild COVID-19 (a few samples of this study predate the infection). Cell type and time point are not known. What was sequenced was PBMCs or a T cell subset sorted from them (not recorded which). CDR3 region: CASSLYGGTLGYEQYV. The CDR3 bases are TGTGCCAGCAGCTTATACGGAGGGACATTGGGGTACGAGCAGTACGTC.